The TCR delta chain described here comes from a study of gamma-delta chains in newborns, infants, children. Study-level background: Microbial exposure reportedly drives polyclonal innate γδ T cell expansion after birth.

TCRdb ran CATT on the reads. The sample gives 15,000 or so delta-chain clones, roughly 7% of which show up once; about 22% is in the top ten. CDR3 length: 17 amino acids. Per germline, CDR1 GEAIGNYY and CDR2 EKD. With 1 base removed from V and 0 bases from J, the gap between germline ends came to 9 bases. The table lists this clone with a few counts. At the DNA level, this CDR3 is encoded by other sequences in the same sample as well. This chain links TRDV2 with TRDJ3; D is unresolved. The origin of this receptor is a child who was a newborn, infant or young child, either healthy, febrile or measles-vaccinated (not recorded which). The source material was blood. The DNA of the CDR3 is TGTGCCTGTGACACGCTGACTAGCTCCTGGGACACCCGACAGATGTTTTTC. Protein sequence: CACDTLTSSWDTRQMFF.